Reported below is one T cell receptor (beta chain). The sample is drawn from a study of T cells after yellow fever vaccination. Trimming took off 0 bases at V and 4 bases at J, with 6 bases between the two ends. The CDR3 totals 13 residues. Germline assignment: CDR1 MNHEY and CDR2 SVGEGT. TCRdb re-called the 5' RACE reads with MiXCR, one entry per CDR3 protein. The sample has about 320,000 distinct CDR3 sequences; approximately 4.5% are singletons. The chain employs TRBV6-2 or TRBV6-3 and TRBJ1-1; no clear D gene. The origin of this receptor is a man younger than 30 who received the YFV17D yellow fever vaccine. The sample consisted of PBMCs, taken 15 days after the yellow fever booster vaccination. CDR3 in DNA: TGTGCCAGCAGTTACTCGAAGGGCACTGAAGCTTTCTTT. It codes for CASSYSKGTEAFF.